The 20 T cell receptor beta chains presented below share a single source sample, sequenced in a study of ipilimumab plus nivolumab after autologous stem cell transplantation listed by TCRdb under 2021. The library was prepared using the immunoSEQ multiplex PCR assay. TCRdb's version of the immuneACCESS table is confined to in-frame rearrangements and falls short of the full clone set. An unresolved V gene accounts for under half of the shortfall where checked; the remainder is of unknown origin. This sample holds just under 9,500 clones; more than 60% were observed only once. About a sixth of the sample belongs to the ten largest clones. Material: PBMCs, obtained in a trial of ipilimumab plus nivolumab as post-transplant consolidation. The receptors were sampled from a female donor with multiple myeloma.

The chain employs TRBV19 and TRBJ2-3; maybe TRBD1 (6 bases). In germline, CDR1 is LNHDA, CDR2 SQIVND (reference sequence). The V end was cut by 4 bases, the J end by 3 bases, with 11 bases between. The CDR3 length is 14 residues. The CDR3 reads CASSKGQLTDTQYF. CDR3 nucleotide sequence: TGTGCCAGTAGTAAGGGACAACTAACAGATACGCAGTATTTT.

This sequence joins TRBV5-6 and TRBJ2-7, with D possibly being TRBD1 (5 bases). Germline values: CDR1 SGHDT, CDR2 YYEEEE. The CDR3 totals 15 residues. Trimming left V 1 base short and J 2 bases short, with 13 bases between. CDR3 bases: TGTGCCAGCAGCTTGCAAGGGGCCCAGACCTACGAGCAGTACTTC. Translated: CASSLQGAQTYEQYF.

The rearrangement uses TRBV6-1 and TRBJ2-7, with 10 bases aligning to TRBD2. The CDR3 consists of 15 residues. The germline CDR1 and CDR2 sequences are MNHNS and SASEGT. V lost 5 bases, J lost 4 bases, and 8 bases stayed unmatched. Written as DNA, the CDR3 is TGTGCCAGCAGTCTGGAGGGACTAGCGTCGTACGAGCAGTACTTC. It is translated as CASSLEGLASYEQYF.

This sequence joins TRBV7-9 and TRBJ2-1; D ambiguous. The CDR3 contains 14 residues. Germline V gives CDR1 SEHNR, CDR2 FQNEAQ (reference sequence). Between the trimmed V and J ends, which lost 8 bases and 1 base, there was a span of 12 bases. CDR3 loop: CASLPPASYNEQFF. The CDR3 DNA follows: TGTGCCAGCCTCCCGCCGGCGTCCTACAATGAGCAGTTCTTC.

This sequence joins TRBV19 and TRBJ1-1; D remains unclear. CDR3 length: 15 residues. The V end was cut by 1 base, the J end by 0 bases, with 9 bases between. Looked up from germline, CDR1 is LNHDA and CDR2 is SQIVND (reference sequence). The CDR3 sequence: CASSIGGGMNTEAFF. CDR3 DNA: TGTGCCAGTAGTATAGGTGGAGGGATGAACACTGAAGCTTTCTTT.

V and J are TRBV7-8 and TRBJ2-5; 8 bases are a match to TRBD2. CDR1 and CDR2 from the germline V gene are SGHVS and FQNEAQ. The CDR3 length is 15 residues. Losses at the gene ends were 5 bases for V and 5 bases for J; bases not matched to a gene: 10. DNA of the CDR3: TGTGCCAGCAGCCCGACTAGCGTCGCTATTGAGACCCAGTACTTC. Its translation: CASSPTSVAIETQYF.

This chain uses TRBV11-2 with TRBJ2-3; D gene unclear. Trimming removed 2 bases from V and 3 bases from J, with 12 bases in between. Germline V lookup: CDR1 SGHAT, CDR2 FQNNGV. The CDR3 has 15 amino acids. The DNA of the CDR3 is TGTGCCAGCAGCTTACAAGGAGTGACGACAGATACGCAGTATTTT. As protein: CASSLQGVTTDTQYF.

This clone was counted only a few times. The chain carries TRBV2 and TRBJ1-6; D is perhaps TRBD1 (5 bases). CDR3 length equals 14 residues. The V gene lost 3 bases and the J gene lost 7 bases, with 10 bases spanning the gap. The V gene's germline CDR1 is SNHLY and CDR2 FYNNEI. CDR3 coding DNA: TGTGCCAGCAGTGAGGGACGGAAAAATTCACCCCTCCACTTT. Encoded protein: CASSEGRKNSPLHF.

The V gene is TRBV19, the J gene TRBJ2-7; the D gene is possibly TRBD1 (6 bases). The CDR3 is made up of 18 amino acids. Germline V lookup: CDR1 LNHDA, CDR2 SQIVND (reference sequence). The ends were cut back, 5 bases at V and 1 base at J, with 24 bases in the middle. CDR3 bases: TGTGCCAGTAGTTTACATCTCCTTTTCGGACAGACATCCTACGAGCAGTACTTC. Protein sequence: CASSLHLLFGQTSYEQYF.

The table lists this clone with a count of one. Written as DNA, the CDR3 is TGTGCCTCCCGACAGGGTATAGTGGATGAGCAGTTCTTC. Amino acid sequence: CASRQGIVDEQFF. V usage is TRBV30 and J usage is TRBJ2-1, with 7 bases aligning to TRBD1. The CDR3 consists of 13 residues. The trim removed 7 bases at V and 8 bases at J, leaving 11 bases unmatched. Germline assignment: CDR1 GTSNPN and CDR2 SVGIG (reference sequence).

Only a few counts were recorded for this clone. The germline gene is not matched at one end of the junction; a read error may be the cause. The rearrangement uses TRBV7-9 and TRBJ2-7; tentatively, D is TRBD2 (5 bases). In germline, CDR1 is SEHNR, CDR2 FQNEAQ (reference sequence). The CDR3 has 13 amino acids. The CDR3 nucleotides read TGTGCCAGCAGCCTAGCCTCCTACTACGAGCAGTACTTC. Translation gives CASSLASYYEQYF. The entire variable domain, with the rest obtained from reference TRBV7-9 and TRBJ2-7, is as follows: DTGVSQNPRHKITKRGQNVTFRCDPISEHNRLYWYRQTLGQGPEFLTYFQNEAQLEKSRLLSDRFSAERPKGSFSTLEIQRTEQGDSAMYLCASSLASYYEQYFGPGTRLTVT.

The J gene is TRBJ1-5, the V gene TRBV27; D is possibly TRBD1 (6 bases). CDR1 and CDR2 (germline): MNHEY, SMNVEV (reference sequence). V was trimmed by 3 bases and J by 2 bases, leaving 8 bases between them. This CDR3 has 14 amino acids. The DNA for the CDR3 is TGTGCCAGCAGTTTTTCAGGGGGCAATCAGCCCCAGCATTTT. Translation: CASSFSGGNQPQHF.

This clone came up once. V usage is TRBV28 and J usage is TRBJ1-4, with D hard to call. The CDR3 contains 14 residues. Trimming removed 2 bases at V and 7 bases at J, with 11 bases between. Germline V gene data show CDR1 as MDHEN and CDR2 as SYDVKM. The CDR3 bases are TGTGCCAGCAGTTTAGGTGATATCGGTGAAAAACTGTTTTTT. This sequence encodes CASSLGDIGEKLFF.

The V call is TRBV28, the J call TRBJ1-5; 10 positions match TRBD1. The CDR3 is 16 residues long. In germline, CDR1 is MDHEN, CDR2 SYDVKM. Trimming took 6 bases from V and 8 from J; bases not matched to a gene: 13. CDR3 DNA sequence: TGTGCCAGCAGCCAAACGACAGGGGGCTGGAGAAAGCCCCAGCATTTT. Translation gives CASSQTTGGWRKPQHF.

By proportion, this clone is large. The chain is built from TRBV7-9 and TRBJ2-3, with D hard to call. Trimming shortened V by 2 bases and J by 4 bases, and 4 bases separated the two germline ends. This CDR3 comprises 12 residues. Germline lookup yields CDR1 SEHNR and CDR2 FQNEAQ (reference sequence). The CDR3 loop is CASSLSPDTQYF. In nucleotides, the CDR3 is TGTGCCAGCAGCTTATCGCCAGATACGCAGTATTTT. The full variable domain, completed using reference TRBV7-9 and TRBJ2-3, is DTGVSQNPRHKITKRGQNVTFRCDPISEHNRLYWYRQTLGQGPEFLTYFQNEAQLEKSRLLSDRFSAERPKGSFSTLEIQRTEQGDSAMYLCASSLSPDTQYFGPGTRLTVL.

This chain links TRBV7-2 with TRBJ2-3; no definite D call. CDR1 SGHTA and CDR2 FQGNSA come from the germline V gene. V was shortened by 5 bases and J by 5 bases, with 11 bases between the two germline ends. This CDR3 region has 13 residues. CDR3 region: CASSPGPKDTQYF. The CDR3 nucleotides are TGTGCCAGCAGCCCTGGACCCAAAGATACGCAGTATTTT.

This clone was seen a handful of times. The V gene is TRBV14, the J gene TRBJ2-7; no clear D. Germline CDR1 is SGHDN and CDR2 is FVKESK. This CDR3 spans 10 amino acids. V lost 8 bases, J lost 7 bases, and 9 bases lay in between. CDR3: CASPPGEQYF. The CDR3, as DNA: TGTGCCAGCCCCCCCGGAGAGCAGTACTTC. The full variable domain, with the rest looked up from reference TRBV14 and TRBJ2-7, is EAGVTQFPSHSVIEKGQTVTLRCDPISGHDNLYWYRRVMGKEIKFLLHFVKESKQDESGMPNNRFLAERTGGTYSTLKVQPAELEDSGVYFCASPPGEQYFGPGTRLTVT.

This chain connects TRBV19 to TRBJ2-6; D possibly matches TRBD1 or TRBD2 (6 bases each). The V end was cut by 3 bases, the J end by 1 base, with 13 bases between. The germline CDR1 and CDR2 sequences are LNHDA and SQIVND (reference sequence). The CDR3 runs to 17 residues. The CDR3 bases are TGTGCCAGTAGTATGGGGGGCCCTAAGTCTGGGGCCAACGTCCTGACTTTC. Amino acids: CASSMGGPKSGANVLTF.

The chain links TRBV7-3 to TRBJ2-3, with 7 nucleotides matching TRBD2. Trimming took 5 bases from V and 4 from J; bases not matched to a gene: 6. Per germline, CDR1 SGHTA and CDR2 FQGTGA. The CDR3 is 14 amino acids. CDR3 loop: CASSQTTSSDTQYF. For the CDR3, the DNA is TGTGCCAGCAGCCAAACGACTAGCTCAGATACGCAGTATTTT.

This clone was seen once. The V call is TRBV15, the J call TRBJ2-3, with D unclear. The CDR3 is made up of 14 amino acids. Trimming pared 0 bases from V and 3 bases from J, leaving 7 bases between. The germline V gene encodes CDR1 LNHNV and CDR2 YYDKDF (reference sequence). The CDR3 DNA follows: TGTGCCACCAGCAGAGATTCGCCGACAGATACGCAGTATTTT. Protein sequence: CATSRDSPTDTQYF.